This TCR beta chain was sequenced for a study of blood T cell repertoires in COVID-19. Looking at the study overall: There were acute and convalescent COVID-19 samples, and they came from the United States, Italy and Spain.

Germline V gene sequence: CDR1 SNHLY, CDR2 FYNNEI. This CDR3 has 16 amino acids. V lost 5 bases and J lost 5; bases outside the gene matches: 6. Sequenced by immunoSEQ multiplex PCR; TCRdb stores in-frame clones only, minus some. In the table there are some 90,000 clones, roughly 80% of which are singletons. Material: peripheral blood. J is TRBJ2-1 and V is TRBV2, with 13 bases identical to TRBD2. The receptor was derived from a human donor in a cohort sampled during active COVID-19. The CDR3 loop is CASSLLGTSGDNEQFF. CDR3 DNA: TGTGCCAGCAGTCTCCTGGGGACTAGCGGGGACAATGAGCAGTTCTTC.